Each of the 20 T cell receptor beta chains below was sequenced from the same sample in a study of blood T cell repertoires in COVID-19. Some clones are missing from TCRdb's copy, which holds only in-frame ones; the method was immunoSEQ multiplex PCR. The sample contains some 250,000 clones, nearly 90% of which appear only once. The sequenced sample consisted of peripheral blood. These receptors were obtained from a human donor in a cohort sampled during active COVID-19.

This chain links TRBV19 with TRBJ1-2; no reliable D call. Germline V gene data show CDR1 as LNHDA and CDR2 as SQIVND (reference sequence). The CDR3 spans 13 residues. V lost 6 bases and J 1 base, leaving 9 bases between the germline ends. The DNA for the CDR3 is TGTGCCAGTAGCACCGGGAGTAACTATGGCTACACCTTC. It encodes CASSTGSNYGYTF.

This clone occurred once. V and J are TRBV7-6 and TRBJ2-7, with D unresolved. Germline V CDR1 and CDR2: SGHVS, FNYEAQ. The CDR3 contains 17 residues. Trimming cost V 1 base and J 0 bases, with 16 bases left between them. CDR3 coding DNA: TGTGCCAGCAGCTTAGTTGTACAGTACTCCTACTCCTACGAGCAGTACTTC. Translating gives CASSLVVQYSYSYEQYF.

V and J are TRBV7-8 and TRBJ2-1, with TRBD2 identical over 12 bases. CDR3 length equals 17 residues. The junction had 6 bases not matched to a gene; V was cut back by 2 bases and J by 4 bases. In germline, CDR1 is SGHVS, CDR2 FQNEAQ. Here the CDR3 reads CASSLLAGGEGYNEQFF. The DNA for the CDR3 is TGTGCCAGCAGCTTACTAGCGGGAGGGGAAGGATACAATGAGCAGTTCTTC. Full variable domain (missing parts from reference TRBV7-8 and TRBJ2-1): GAGVSQSPRYKVAKRGQDVALRCDPISGHVSLFWYQQALGQGPEFLTYFQNEAQLDKSGLPSDRFFAERPEGSVSTLKIQRTQQEDSAVYLCASSLLAGGEGYNEQFFGPGTRLTVL.

J is TRBJ2-7 and V is TRBV6-5; the match to TRBD2 covers 10 bases. V shed 4 bases and J 6 bases; nucleotides not matched to a gene: 9. This CDR3 spans 15 amino acids. Germline CDR1 is MNHEY and CDR2 is SVGAGI. The CDR3 region has the DNA TGTGCCAGCAGTTTGGAACTAGCGGGATTCTCCGAGCAGTACTTC. Amino acid sequence: CASSLELAGFSEQYF.

V and J are TRBV4-1 and TRBJ2-7, with 8 positions matching TRBD2. The CDR3 is 15 amino acids. Germline V lookup: CDR1 MGHRA, CDR2 YSYEKL. J was trimmed by 3 bases and V by 4 bases; bases with no gene match: 8. CDR3 sequence reads: CASSPGAGERYEQYF. The CDR3 bases are TGCGCCAGCAGCCCTGGAGCGGGGGAGCGCTACGAGCAGTACTTC.

This clone was recorded only once. The genes are TRBV4-1 and TRBJ1-5; 8 bases map to TRBD1. The CDR3 runs to 15 residues. V shed 4 bases, J shed 5 bases, and the junction held 7 bases outside the gene matches. Germline CDR1 is MGHRA and CDR2 is YSYEKL. For the CDR3, the DNA is TGCGCCAGCAGCCTTACGGACAGGGACTATCAGCCCCAGCATTTT. It specifies CASSLTDRDYQPQHF.

The rearrangement joins TRBV5-6 to TRBJ1-1; 10 nucleotides align to TRBD1. J was trimmed by 3 bases and V by 2 bases; bases with no gene match: 10. Germline V gene data show CDR1 as SGHDT and CDR2 as YYEEEE. The CDR3 consists of 17 residues. In DNA, the CDR3 is TGTGCCAGCAGCTTTTGGGGTGGGACAGGGGTTTACACTGAAGCTTTCTTT. Amino acid sequence: CASSFWGGTGVYTEAFF.

V gene TRBV19 combines with J gene TRBJ1-5; D not certain. This CDR3 has 14 amino acids. CDR1 is LNHDA, CDR2 SQIVND, per germline (reference sequence). V dropped 7 bases and J dropped 3 bases, with 13 bases sitting between them. CDR3 sequence reads: CASKEAGYNQPQHF. In DNA, the CDR3 is TGTGCCAGTAAGGAGGCAGGTTACAATCAGCCCCAGCATTTT.

This clone was recorded only once. The chain uses TRBV11-3 and TRBJ2-5; no firm D call. V shed 5 bases and J shed 5 bases, with 9 bases lying between them. CDR3 length equals 12 residues. Germline V CDR1 and CDR2: SGHNT, YENEEA. The CDR3 sequence is CASSPSGETQYF. The CDR3 DNA reads TGTGCCAGCAGCCCTTCCGGGGAGACCCAGTACTTC. Full variable domain (remainder filled in from reference TRBV11-3 and TRBJ2-5): EAGVVQSPRYKIIEKKQPVAFWCNPISGHNTLYWYLQNLGQGPELLIRYENEEAVDDSQLPKDRFSAERLKGVDSTLKIQPAELGDSAVYLCASSPSGETQYFGPGTRLLVL.

The genes are TRBV12-3 or TRBV12-4 and TRBJ1-4, with D unclear. V gave up 3 bases and J gave up 14 bases, with 16 bases separating them. The CDR3 extends over 13 amino acids. CDR3 protein: CASSFDGIKWLFF. The CDR3 nucleotides read TGTGCCAGCAGTTTTGACGGGATTAAGTGGCTGTTTTTT.

The chain couples TRBV6-5 to TRBJ1-6; TRBD1 aligns across 7 bases. With 0 bases clipped from V and 10 bases from J, the junction kept 9 bases outside the gene matches. The CDR3 extends over 16 amino acids. CDR1 is MNHEY, CDR2 SVGAGI, per germline. The CDR3 nucleotides read TGTGCCAGCAGTTACTCAAAAGGACAGGCAAACTCACCCCTCCACTTT. This translates into CASSYSKGQANSPLHF.

The chain is built from TRBV2 and TRBJ2-6, with 9 bases lining up with TRBD1. V lost 5 bases and J lost 0; bases outside the gene matches: 8. This CDR3 comprises 18 residues. In germline, CDR1 is SNHLY, CDR2 FYNNEI. DNA of the CDR3: TGTGCCAGCAGTAGACCGGGACAGGGAATCTCTGGGGCCAACGTCCTGACTTTC. Protein sequence: CASSRPGQGISGANVLTF.

The rearrangement links TRBV19 to TRBJ2-6; a weak D match, TRBD1 (5 bases). Germline CDR1 is LNHDA and CDR2 is SQIVND (reference sequence). The CDR3 totals 15 residues. Trimming stripped 6 bases from V and 3 bases from J, with 12 bases between. CDR3 DNA: TGTGCCAGTAGATCGCAGGGATTTGGGGCCAACGTCCTGACTTTC. This gives the protein CASRSQGFGANVLTF.

This sequence joins TRBV4-1 and TRBJ2-7; TRBD2 is a possible D gene (6 bases). Germline V CDR1 and CDR2: MGHRA, YSYEKL. The CDR3 sequence is 16 residues long. V gave up 3 bases and J gave up 0 bases, with 15 bases separating them. For the CDR3, the DNA is TGCGCCAGCAGCCAGGTTTCGGGACTCTCCTCCTACGAGCAGTACTTC. This sequence encodes CASSQVSGLSSYEQYF.

This clone was seen just once. The chain has TRBV4-1 and TRBJ1-6, with D perhaps matching TRBD1 (5 bases). The CDR3 sequence is 15 residues long. V was pared by 3 bases and J by 3 bases, with 9 bases between. CDR1 and CDR2 (germline): MGHRA, YSYEKL. The CDR3 sequence is CASSQGQGYNSPLHF. The CDR3, as DNA: TGCGCCAGCAGCCAGGGTCAGGGCTATAATTCACCCCTCCACTTT.

The rearrangement links TRBV11-2 to TRBJ2-7, with 8 positions matching TRBD1. This CDR3 region has 14 residues. The trim removed 7 bases at V and 1 base at J, leaving 6 bases unmatched. The germline V gene has CDR1 SGHAT and CDR2 FQNNGV. The CDR3 DNA reads as TGTGCCAGCACTACCGGGACAGGTTCCTACGAGCAGTACTTC. Its translation: CASTTGTGSYEQYF. Full variable domain (outside the CDR3, taken from reference TRBV11-2 and TRBJ2-7): EAGVAQSPRYKIIEKRQSVAFWCNPISGHATLYWYQQILGQGPKLLIQFQNNGVVDDSQLPKDRFSAERLKGVDSTLKIQPAKLEDSAVYLCASTTGTGSYEQYFGPGTRLTVT.

V gene TRBV19 combines with J gene TRBJ2-7, with D possibly matching TRBD2 (6 bases). The CDR3 consists of 15 residues. Per germline, CDR1 LNHDA and CDR2 SQIVND (reference sequence). Trimming removed 5 bases at V and 2 bases at J, with 16 bases between. The CDR3 DNA sequence: TGTGCCAGTAGTTTCTCGACTAGTTCCACCTACGAGCAGTACTTC. Translating it yields CASSFSTSSTYEQYF.

The chain couples TRBV5-6 to TRBJ2-7, with D uncertain. The germline V gene has CDR1 SGHDT and CDR2 YYEEEE. The ends were cut back, 0 bases at V and 5 bases at J, with 9 bases in the middle. The length of the CDR3 is 13 residues. This chain's CDR3 is CASSLEFGNEQYF. The DNA for the CDR3 is TGTGCCAGCAGCTTGGAGTTCGGTAACGAGCAGTACTTC.

The chain combines TRBV28 with TRBJ2-7; the D gene is possibly TRBD1 (5 bases). V was pared by 7 bases and J by 1 base, with 8 bases between. The CDR3 is 12 amino acids. CDR1 is MDHEN and CDR2 is SYDVKM in the germline V gene. The CDR3 loop is CASTRQSYEQYF. The CDR3 DNA is TGTGCCAGCACGCGACAGTCCTACGAGCAGTACTTC. Full variable domain (outside the CDR3, taken from reference TRBV28 and TRBJ2-7): DVKVTQSSRYLVKRTGEKVFLECVQDMDHENMFWYRQDPGLGLRLIYFSYDVKMKEKGDIPEGYSVSREKKERFSLILESASTNQTSMYLCASTRQSYEQYFGPGTRLTVT.

The V call is TRBV7-3, the J call TRBJ1-2; TRBD1 might be the D (5 bases). The CDR3 runs 16 residues. The V gene lost 4 bases and the J gene lost 8 bases, with 23 bases spanning the gap. Germline V gene data show CDR1 as SGHTA and CDR2 as FQGTGA. For the CDR3, the DNA is TGTGCCAGCAGCTCCTTTGACAATTCGGGGGTTGGGGGCTACACCTTC. Translating it yields CASSSFDNSGVGGYTF.